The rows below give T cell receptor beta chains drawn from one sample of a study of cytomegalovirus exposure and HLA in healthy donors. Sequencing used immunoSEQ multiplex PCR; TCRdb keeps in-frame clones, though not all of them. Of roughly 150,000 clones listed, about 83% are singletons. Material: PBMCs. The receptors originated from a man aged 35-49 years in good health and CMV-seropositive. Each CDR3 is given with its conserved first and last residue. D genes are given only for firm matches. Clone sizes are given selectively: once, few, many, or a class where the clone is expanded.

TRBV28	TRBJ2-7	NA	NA	CASSRVSEQYF	TGTGCCAGCAGCAGGGTATCCGAGCAGTACTTC
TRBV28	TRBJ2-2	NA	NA	CASSPRLNTGELFF	TGTGCCAGCAGCCCCAGACTAAACACCGGGGAGCTGTTTTTT
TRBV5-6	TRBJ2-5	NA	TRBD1	CASSSDRAQETQYF	TGTGCCAGCAGCTCGGACAGGGCCCAAGAGACCCAGTACTTC
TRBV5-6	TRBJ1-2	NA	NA	CARVVSDGYTF	TGTGCCCGCGTGGTTTCCGATGGCTACACCTTC
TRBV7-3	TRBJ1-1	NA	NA	CASSYRSITMNTEAFF	TGTGCCAGCAGTTACAGGAGTATTACCATGAACACTGAAGCTTTCTTT
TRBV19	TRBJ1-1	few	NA	CASSWARNTEAFF	TGTGCCAGTAGTTGGGCCAGGAACACTGAAGCTTTCTTT
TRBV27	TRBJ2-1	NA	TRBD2	CASSSEEGLAGGSEQFF	TGTGCCAGCAGTTCCGAGGAGGGACTAGCGGGAGGTAGTGAGCAGTTCTTC
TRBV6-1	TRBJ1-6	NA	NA	CASSGQFYNSPLHF	TGTGCCAGCAGTGGACAGTTTTATAATTCACCCCTCCACTTT
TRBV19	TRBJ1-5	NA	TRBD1	CASWTGMNQPQHF	TGTGCCAGTTGGACAGGGATGAATCAGCCCCAGCATTTT
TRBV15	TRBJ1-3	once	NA	CATSPGGFSGNTIYF	TGTGCCACCAGCCCGGGAGGGTTTTCTGGAAACACCATATATTTT
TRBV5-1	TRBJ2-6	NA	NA	CASSWDNIGSGANVLTF	TGCGCCAGCAGCTGGGACAACATTGGCTCTGGGGCCAACGTCCTGACTTTC
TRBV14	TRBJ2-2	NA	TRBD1	CASSPRGWNTGELFF	TGTGCCAGCAGCCCCAGGGGGTGGAACACCGGGGAGCTGTTTTTT
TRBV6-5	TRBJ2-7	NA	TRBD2	CASRRTSGRHEYF	TGTGCCAGCAGGCGGACTAGCGGCCGTCATGAGTACTTC
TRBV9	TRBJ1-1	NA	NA	CASSVVTDTEAFF	TGTGCCAGCAGCGTAGTCACGGACACTGAAGCTTTCTTT
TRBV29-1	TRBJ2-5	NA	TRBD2	CSVEDLLTSGRREQYF	TGCAGCGTTGAAGATCTATTAACTAGCGGGAGGAGAGAGCAGTACTTC
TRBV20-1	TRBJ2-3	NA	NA	CSARQADTQYF	TGCAGTGCTAGACAGGCAGATACGCAGTATTTT
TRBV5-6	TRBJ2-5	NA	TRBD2	CASSGLAAPETQYF	TGTGCCAGCAGCGGACTAGCGGCTCCAGAGACCCAGTACTTC
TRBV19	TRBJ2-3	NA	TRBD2	CASSKASGRGGPRDTQYF	TGTGCCAGTTCTAAGGCTAGCGGGAGAGGGGGGCCCAGAGATACGCAGTATTTT
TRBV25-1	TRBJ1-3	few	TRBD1	CASSDYRGPGNTIYF	TGTGCCAGCAGTGATTATAGGGGGCCCGGAAACACCATATATTTT
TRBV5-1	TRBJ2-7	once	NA	CASSLGPGRAYSYEQYF	TGCGCCAGCAGCTTGGGGCCGGGCAGGGCCTACTCCTACGAGCAGTACTTC
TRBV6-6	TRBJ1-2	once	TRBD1	CASSYPHDRDLYGYTF	TGTGCCAGCAGTTACCCCCACGACAGGGACCTCTATGGCTACACCTTC
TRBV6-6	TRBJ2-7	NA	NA	CASSLGNSYEQYF	TGTGCCAGCAGTCTAGGCAACTCCTACGAGCAGTACTTC
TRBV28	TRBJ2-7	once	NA	CASTPLRGGSFYEQYF	TGTGCCAGCACCCCCCTCAGAGGCGGTAGTTTTTACGAGCAGTACTTC
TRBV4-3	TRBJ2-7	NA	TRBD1	CASSQDGTGVGYEQYF	TGCGCCAGCAGCCAAGATGGGACAGGGGTTGGCTACGAGCAGTACTTC
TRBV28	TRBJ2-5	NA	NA	CASSLSGARGETQYF	TGTGCCAGCAGTTTGTCAGGGGCGAGAGGGGAGACCCAGTACTTC
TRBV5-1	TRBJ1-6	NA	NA	CASSLAQGGNSPLHF	TGCGCCAGCAGCTTGGCACAGGGCGGAAATTCACCCCTCCACTTT
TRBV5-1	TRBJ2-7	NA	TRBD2	CASSSAGDLNEQYF	TGCGCCAGCAGCTCGGCGGGGGACCTGAACGAGCAGTACTTC